This T cell receptor beta chain was sequenced in a study of blood T cell repertoires in COVID-19. Study summary: The samples span acute and convalescent COVID-19 from the United States, Italy and Spain. T cells, B-cell-depleted T cells, or PBMCs supplied cDNA or gDNA.

Authors' data handling: The assay estimated nucleated cells by amplifying reference gene primers. The repertoire was sequenced with immunoSEQ multiplex PCR; TCRdb's copy has only in-frame clones and lacks some. The V and J calls and the clone size are those of that table, but D and trimming were determined from the DNA. The table records 330,000 or so clones, approximately 90% of them present only once. This CDR3 is 14 amino acids long. Germline CDR1 reads SGHNT; CDR2 reads YYREEE (reference sequence). The trim removed 4 bases at V and 3 bases at J, leaving 5 bases unmatched. The material sequenced was peripheral blood. This sequence originates from a man younger than 45 with COVID-19, enrolled during active disease. V usage is TRBV5-4 and J usage is TRBJ2-7, with 9 nucleotides matching TRBD1. The CDR3 loop reads CASSPGTGFYEQYF. The CDR3 DNA sequence: TGTGCCAGCAGCCCCGGGACAGGGTTCTACGAGCAGTACTTC.